This TCR beta chain was obtained from a study of blood T cell repertoires in COVID-19 (dated by TCRdb to about 2020). A note on the overall study: Samples covering the acute and convalescent phases of COVID-19 were provided by collaborators in the United States, Italy and Spain. The prospective study material was composed of cDNA or gDNA derived from T cells, B-cell-depleted T cells, or PBMCs. The dataset comprised deeply sampled blood TCRbeta repertoires from subjects exposed to, actively infected with, or recovered from COVID-19. A freely available public database, intended as a resource for researchers studying the immune response to SARS-CoV-2, is where the repertoires were released. The samples were drawn from the first 160 participants of the ongoing ImmuneRACE study and from 1,254 subjects provided by 6 global collaborators. Sample metadata almost always included a de-identified subject ID, COVID-19 status, age in years and sex. Where available, HLA class I and class II types were obtained from metadata supplied by the sample provider rather than from assay-based typing.

What the authors observed across the whole study: The quantity of clinical and demographic metadata differed by source and by participant and was supplied without curation.

The immunoSEQ Assay, a bias-controlled multiplex PCR, was used to amplify TCRbeta CDR3 regions from genomic DNA. Per the original workflow: Nucleated cell counts per sample were estimated from amplification of reference gene primers within the assay. To quantify the absolute abundance of each unique TCRbeta CDR3 rearrangement, sequence reads were collapsed and filtered. For each sample, productive Simpson clonality was calculated as the square root of Simpson's diversity index across productive rearrangements. Entries here come from immuneACCESS through TCRdb and include only in-frame sequences with V and J called. Some clones fail to appear in such tables; in the studies checked, an unresolved V gene covers under half of the shortfall, and the cause of the remainder is unknown. V, J and clone size reflect that table, while D and trimming were determined from the DNA. The sample includes fewer than 150,000 clones, with approximately 84% observed a single time. The biggest ten clones account for almost 6.5% of the sample.

Collaborating institutions collected whole blood in K2EDTA tubes following their own protocols. Collaborator samples were shipped for TCRbeta analysis as frozen whole blood, isolated PBMCs, or DNA extracted from either sample type. Points on this clone: Its binding antigen is unknown. No base quality information exists; no much larger clone differs at one position.

This receptor was obtained from a human donor in a cohort sampled during active COVID-19. Sequences were obtained from peripheral blood.

The CDR3 region has the sequence CASSLSVSYEQYF. The nucleotide sequence reads as follows: TGTGCCAGCAGCCTATCCGTGAGTTACGAGCAGTACTTC. Recombination joined TRBV7-8 with TRBJ2-7, with the D gene call left open. The junction shows trimming of 5 bases on V and 4 bases on J, plus 12 bases between the germline ends. Via the germline V gene, CDR1 is SGHVS and CDR2 FQNEAQ. The CDR3, from cysteine to phenylalanine, totals 13 residues. This entry keeps only the CDR3 DNA: 39 bases, framed from base 1.